The present T cell receptor beta chain was sequenced within a study of cytomegalovirus exposure and HLA in healthy donors. Study-level results: Prior analysis indicated that the majority of TCR beta V segments exhibited productivity approximately 87% or approximately 30% of the time.

Of note for this clone: Its specificity is unknown.

Researchers ran the PCR with 60 Vbeta and 13 Jbeta primers. This table comes from immunoSEQ multiplex PCR, and its TCRdb copy is limited to in-frame clones, with some not included. The data show some 34,000 clones, with over 60% seen just once and around 10% held by the top ten. Trimming removed 3 bases from V and 4 bases from J, with 21 bases in between. This CDR3 comprises 17 residues. Germline values: CDR1 SGHTA, CDR2 FQGNSA. The receptor was derived from a man aged 40-49 years in good health and CMV-seropositive. J is TRBJ2-5 and V is TRBV7-2; D possibly corresponds to TRBD2 (6 bases). Sequences were obtained from PBMCs. This CDR3 is CASSFFPRGPAGETQYF. CDR3 nucleotide sequence: TGTGCCAGCAGCTTCTTCCCCCGGGGACCAGCGGGAGAGACCCAGTACTTC.